Sequencing of this T cell receptor beta chain was carried out in a study of technical replicates of blood from a handful of donors. Generated by immunoSEQ multiplex PCR, the TCRdb table keeps only in-frame clones and is missing some. This table holds 85,000 to 90,000 clones, around 90% found once. The origin of this receptor is a human donor in good health. Sequenced sample: T cells isolated from PBMCs.

The DNA of the CDR3 is TGCGCCAGCAGCTCGTCCCGACAGGGCGCTTCCTACGAGCAGTACTTC. It is translated as CASSSSRQGASYEQYF. The V and J genes are TRBV5-1 and TRBJ2-7; 7 nucleotides match TRBD1. From germline, CDR1 is SGHRS and CDR2 YFSETQ. CDR3 size: 16 residues. V dropped 3 bases and J dropped 1; count of bases not matched to a gene: 10.